The present T cell receptor beta chain was sequenced within a study of shared clonotypes between healthy human individuals. Naive CD8 isolation took CD45RO-negative cells positively selected for CCR7 and excluded terminally differentiated effector memory CD45RA+ cells. Those who donated were healthy HIV-negative adults, with no recent acute infections or vaccinations reported. Germline values: CDR1 SGHAT, CDR2 FQNNGV. V lost 5 bases and J 8 bases, leaving 4 bases between the germline ends. CDR3 length equals 10 residues. Replicate PCRs run on sorted subsets employed around 200 ng DNA, tens of thousands of T cell genomes. The method was immunoSEQ multiplex PCR; TCRdb's version includes in-frame clones alone and lacks a portion of them. Of roughly 600,000 clones in the sample, 95% to 98% were seen once.

The material sequenced was naive CD8+ T cells sorted from blood. The J gene is TRBJ2-1, the V gene TRBV11-2, with D unresolved. The clonotype comes from a man between 25 and 39 years old in good health. The DNA for the CDR3 is TGTGCCAGCAGCAGTTATGAGCAGTTCTTC. Translating it yields CASSSYEQFF.